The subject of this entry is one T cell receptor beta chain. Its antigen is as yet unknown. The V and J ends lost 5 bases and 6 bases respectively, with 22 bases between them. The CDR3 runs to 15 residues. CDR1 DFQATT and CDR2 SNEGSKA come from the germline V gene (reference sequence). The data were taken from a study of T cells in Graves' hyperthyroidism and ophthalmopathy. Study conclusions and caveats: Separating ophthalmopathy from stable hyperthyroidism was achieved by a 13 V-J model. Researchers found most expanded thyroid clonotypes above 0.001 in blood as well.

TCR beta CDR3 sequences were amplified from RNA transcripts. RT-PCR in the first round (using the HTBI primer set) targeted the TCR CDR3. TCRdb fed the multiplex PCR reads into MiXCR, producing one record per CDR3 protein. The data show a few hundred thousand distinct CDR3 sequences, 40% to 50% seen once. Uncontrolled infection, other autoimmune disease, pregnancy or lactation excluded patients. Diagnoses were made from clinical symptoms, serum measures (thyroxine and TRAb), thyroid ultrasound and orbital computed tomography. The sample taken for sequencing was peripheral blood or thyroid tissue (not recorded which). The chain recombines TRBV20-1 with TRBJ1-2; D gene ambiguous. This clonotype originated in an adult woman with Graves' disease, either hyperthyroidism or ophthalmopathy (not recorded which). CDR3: CSAPDAFMVDDGYTF. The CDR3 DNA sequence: TGCAGTGCTCCTGATGCATTTATGGTCGACGATGGCTACACCTTC.